This T cell receptor (beta chain) was recorded in a study of cytomegalovirus exposure and HLA in healthy donors. On this clone itself: Its antigen is still unknown.

Study-level points and caveats: The classifier was said to identify cytomegalovirus status with high specificity and sensitivity.

There are 16 residues in the CDR3. The V end lost 0 bases, the J end lost 1 base, and 15 bases lay between the germline ends. Germline V gene data show CDR1 as GTSNPN and CDR2 as SVGIG (reference sequence). The PCR was carried out with 60 Vbeta primers and 13 Jbeta primers. Measured with immunoSEQ multiplex PCR; TCRdb has only the in-frame clones, and not every one. The sample shows some 150,000 clones, roughly 76% of them seen only once. The gene calls are TRBV30 and TRBJ1-1, with D uncertain. Material for sequencing was PBMCs. This clonotype was obtained from a female donor in good health and CMV-seronegative. CDR3 residues: CAWSVFLAGSNTEAFF. DNA of the CDR3: TGTGCCTGGAGTGTATTCCTGGCGGGTTCGAACACTGAAGCTTTCTTT.